What follows are 32 T cell receptor beta chains derived from one specimen sequenced in a study of CD8 T cells in Susac syndrome. RNA in amounts of roughly 0.5 to 1 ug was reverse transcribed with random hexamers. Each CDR3 protein is one row after TCRdb ran MiXCR on the immunoSEQ multiplex PCR reads. The table shows around 130,000 distinct CDR3 sequences, with roughly 96% occurring only once. The sample taken for sequencing was CD4+ T cells from PBMCs. The receptors shown here come from a human donor with multiple sclerosis.

Here the CDR3 DNA reads TGTGCCAGCAGCTTGGGGGCTAGCGCCCACAATGAGCAGTTCTTC. Encoded protein: CASSLGASAHNEQFF. V and J are TRBV11-1 and TRBJ2-1; D possibly matches TRBD1 or TRBD2 (6 bases each). The CDR3 consists of 15 residues. Trimming cost V 3 bases and J 5 bases, with 14 bases left between them. Per the germline V gene, CDR1 is SGHAT and CDR2 is FQDESV (reference sequence).

The chain couples TRBV14 to TRBJ2-3; D uncertain. V lost 0 bases and J 2 bases, leaving 6 bases between the germline ends. This CDR3 has 14 amino acids. Germline lookup yields CDR1 SGHDN and CDR2 FVKESK. The CDR3 DNA sequence: TGTGCCAGCAGCCAAGATCTTATCACAGATACGCAGTATTTT. Encoded protein: CASSQDLITDTQYF. The variable domain in full, completed from reference TRBV14 and TRBJ2-3, reads EAGVTQFPSHSVIEKGQTVTLRCDPISGHDNLYWYRRVMGKEIKFLLHFVKESKQDESGMPNNRFLAERTGGTYSTLKVQPAELEDSGVYFCASSQDLITDTQYFGPGTRLTVL.

This sequence joins TRBV28 and TRBJ2-2; D call uncertain. The V end was cut by 8 bases, the J end by 6 bases, with 10 bases between. This CDR3 has 12 residues. CDR1 MDHEN and CDR2 SYDVKM come from the germline V gene. The CDR3 sequence is CASRDPPGELFF. The DNA of the CDR3 is TGTGCCAGCCGCGACCCACCCGGGGAGCTGTTTTTT. Full variable domain (remainder filled in from reference TRBV28 and TRBJ2-2): DVKVTQSSRYLVKRTGEKVFLECVQDMDHENMFWYRQDPGLGLRLIYFSYDVKMKEKGDIPEGYSVSREKKERFSLILESASTNQTSMYLCASRDPPGELFFGEGSRLTVL.

V usage is TRBV27 and J usage is TRBJ2-5; a possible D gene is TRBD2 (6 bases). CDR1 is MNHEY and CDR2 is SMNVEV in the germline V gene (reference sequence). CDR3 length: 14 amino acids. Trimming removed 6 bases from V and 1 base from J, with 12 bases in between. The CDR3 sequence is CASRRGLLQETQYF. In DNA, the CDR3 is TGTGCCAGCAGGAGGGGACTCCTCCAAGAGACCCAGTACTTC.

This clonotype was detected only once. The junction departs from germline at one end; a sequencing error may be responsible. V is TRBV12-3 or TRBV12-4 and J is TRBJ2-1; TRBD1 matches 7 bases. The CDR3 loop spans 12 amino acids. This CDR3 reads CASSRRPEQGIF. The CDR3 DNA reads as TGTGCCAGCAGCCGGAGGCCCGAACAGGGGATCTTC.

The J gene is TRBJ1-4, the V gene TRBV29-1; the match to TRBD1 covers 7 bases. Per the germline V gene, CDR1 is SQVTM and CDR2 is ANQGSEA. The trim removed 5 bases at V and 8 bases at J, leaving 8 bases unmatched. The CDR3 consists of 13 residues. The CDR3 DNA is TGCAGCGTTTTAGGGACAGCGGGGGAAAAACTGTTTTTT. It yields the protein CSVLGTAGEKLFF.

CDR3 region: CASSVDRAYGYTF. The CDR3 DNA reads as TGTGCCAGCAGCGTCGACAGGGCCTATGGCTACACCTTC. The chain combines TRBV9 with TRBJ1-2, with TRBD1 identical over 7 bases. This CDR3 region has 13 residues. Germline V gene data show CDR1 as SGDLS and CDR2 as YYNGEE. The V gene end was trimmed by 2 bases and the J gene end by 4 bases; junction bases not matched to a gene: 2.

This chain connects TRBV7-2 to TRBJ2-2; 9 bases are a match to TRBD2. The germline V gene encodes CDR1 SGHTA and CDR2 FQGNSA. The CDR3 length is 18 residues. The ends lost 5 bases at V and 5 bases at J; junction bases unmatched: 15. The CDR3 here is CASSKDGRAGGWTGELFF. CDR3 DNA sequence: TGTGCCAGCAGCAAGGATGGACGGGCGGGAGGGTGGACCGGGGAGCTGTTTTTT.

The chain employs TRBV9 and TRBJ2-1, with a possible D match to TRBD1 (6 bases). The CDR3 totals 17 residues. V lost 3 bases, J lost 8 bases, and 24 bases lay in between. Germline CDR1 is SGDLS and CDR2 is YYNGEE. CDR3 region: CASSEKETGPLIYEQFF. The CDR3 DNA reads TGTGCCAGCAGCGAAAAAGAGACAGGACCCTTGATCTATGAGCAGTTCTTC. The whole variable domain, filled in from reference TRBV9 and TRBJ2-1, reads DSGVTQTPKHLITATGQRVTLRCSPRSGDLSVYWYQQSLDQGLQFLIQYYNGEERAKGNILERFSAQQFPDLHSELNLSSLELGDSALYFCASSEKETGPLIYEQFFGPGTRLTVL.

The V call is TRBV19, the J call TRBJ1-5; 7 bases fit TRBD1. The CDR3 has 16 amino acids. Germline V gene lookup returns CDR1 LNHDA and CDR2 SQIVND (reference sequence). V shed 5 bases, J shed 3 bases, and the junction held 10 bases outside the gene matches. The chain's CDR3 is CASSSSRGINNQPQHF. The CDR3 coding sequence is TGTGCCAGTAGTTCCTCCAGGGGGATTAACAATCAGCCCCAGCATTTT. Variable domain in full (rest from reference TRBV19 and TRBJ1-5): DGGITQSPKYLFRKEGQNVTLSCEQNLNHDAMYWYRQDPGQGLRLIYYSQIVNDFQKGDIAEGYSVSREKKESFPLTVTSAQKNPTAFYLCASSSSRGINNQPQHFGDGTRLSIL.

The chain uses TRBV24-1 and TRBJ2-1; D possibly corresponds to TRBD1 (5 bases). Trimming shortened V by 3 bases and J by 4 bases, and 9 bases separated the two germline ends. The CDR3 consists of 14 residues. CDR1 is KGHDR and CDR2 is SFDVKD in the germline V gene. The CDR3 DNA follows: TGTGCCACCAGTGATGCCCGACAGTACAATGAGCAGTTCTTC. This translates into CATSDARQYNEQFF.

The chain uses TRBV28 and TRBJ1-2; a weak D match, TRBD1 (6 bases). CDR3 length equals 12 residues. V was clipped by 8 bases and J by 8 bases, with 15 bases between them. CDR1 and CDR2 (germline): MDHEN, SYDVKM. In DNA, the CDR3 is TGTGCCAGCTTAACAGGGATATACGGCTACACCTTC. It is translated as CASLTGIYGYTF.

This rearrangement joins TRBV7-9 to TRBJ2-3, with D hard to call. There are 12 residues in the CDR3. CDR1 SEHNR and CDR2 FQNEAQ come from the germline V gene (reference sequence). V dropped 5 bases and J dropped 8 bases, with 11 bases sitting between them. CDR3 bases: TGTGCCAGCAGCCCAACCGGTGGTACGCAGTATTTT. This sequence encodes CASSPTGGTQYF.

The gene calls are TRBV3-1 and TRBJ1-1, with TRBD1 matching 7 bases. V was pared by 4 bases and J by 11 bases, with 7 bases of the junction left unmatched. The CDR3 has 12 residues. CDR1 LGHDT and CDR2 YNNKEL come from the germline V gene (reference sequence). DNA for the CDR3: TGTGCCAGCAGCCCCTCGGGACAGCAGGCTTTCTTT. It is translated as CASSPSGQQAFF.

The chain joins TRBV3-1 to TRBJ2-1; 12 bases agree with TRBD2. The CDR3 covers 17 residues. Germline V lookup: CDR1 LGHDT, CDR2 YNNKEL (reference sequence). V trimming: 5 bases; J trimming: 4 bases; junction bases outside the gene matches: 9. In DNA, the CDR3 is TGTGCCAGCAGCGATCTTCCACTAGCGGGAGGTTACAATGAGCAGTTCTTC. Its translation is CASSDLPLAGGYNEQFF.

V and J are TRBV29-1 and TRBJ2-7; 7 bases fit TRBD1. The V segment lost 5 bases and the J segment 3 bases; nucleotides outside the gene matches: 4. The germline V gene encodes CDR1 SQVTM and CDR2 ANQGSEA. The CDR3 is 12 amino acids. This CDR3 is CSVRDSLYEQYF. CDR3 bases: TGCAGCGTTCGGGACAGTCTCTACGAGCAGTACTTC.

V usage is TRBV5-4 and J usage is TRBJ1-1; the D is unclear. The CDR3 is 15 amino acids. Germline CDR1 and CDR2: SGHNT and YYREEE (reference sequence). V was clipped by 0 bases and J by 1 base, with 10 bases between them. CDR3 in DNA: TGTGCCAGCAGCTTGGTACCGGGCTGGAACACTGAAGCTTTCTTT. Translating gives CASSLVPGWNTEAFF.

On this clonotype itself: The junction departs from germline at one end; a sequencing error may be responsible. The genes are TRBV4-1 and TRBJ2-1; 8 nucleotides line up with TRBD2. Germline CDR1 reads MGHRA; CDR2 reads YSYEKL. The CDR3 extends over 15 amino acids. Written as DNA, the CDR3 is TGCGCCAGCAGCCAAAGCATAGCGGGGTTTAATGGGCAGTTCTTC. Its protein is CASSQSIAGFNGQFF.

Only one count was recorded for this clonotype. This sequence joins TRBV7-2 and TRBJ2-4; the match to TRBD1 covers 12 bases. V lost 1 base, J lost 8 bases, and 6 bases stayed unmatched. The CDR3 loop spans 16 amino acids. Germline CDR1 and CDR2: SGHTA and FQGNSA. The DNA of the CDR3 is TGTGCCAGCAGCTTAGTCGGGGGACAGGGGGCGGACATTCAGTACTTC. Its translation is CASSLVGGQGADIQYF.

The CDR3 nucleotides are TGCAGTGCTAGCCCCCAGCGGGGGGCCTACGAGCAGTACTTC. This sequence encodes CSASPQRGAYEQYF. The rearrangement links TRBV20-1 to TRBJ2-7; TRBD2 matches 9 bases. This CDR3 region has 14 residues. Trimming removed 3 bases from V and 2 bases from J; junction bases left unmatched: 5. Germline assignment: CDR1 DFQATT and CDR2 SNEGSKA (reference sequence).

CDR3 DNA sequence: TGTGCCACCAGCGATGGTTCCGCGGAGGAAAAACTGTTTTTT. Protein sequence: CATSDGSAEEKLFF. The genes are TRBV24-1 and TRBJ1-4; D is unclear. The V gene's germline CDR1 is KGHDR and CDR2 SFDVKD. The CDR3 is 14 residues long. Trimming cost V 7 bases and J 8 bases, with 16 bases left between them.

The V gene is TRBV4-1, the J gene TRBJ2-1, with 9 bases lining up with TRBD2. The CDR3 spans 16 residues. Unmatched junction bases numbered 5, after V lost 3 bases and J lost 2 bases. Germline V gene data show CDR1 as MGHRA and CDR2 as YSYEKL. For the CDR3, the DNA is TGCGCCAGCAGCCACGCAGGACTAGCGACCTACAATGAGCAGTTCTTC. Its protein is CASSHAGLATYNEQFF.

Here the CDR3 reads CASSLAGGTNEQFF. The CDR3 DNA follows: TGTGCCAGCAGCCTAGCGGGAGGTACAAATGAGCAGTTCTTC. The gene calls are TRBV6-5 and TRBJ2-1, with 11 bases aligning to TRBD2. Looked up from germline, CDR1 is MNHEY and CDR2 is SVGAGI. V lost 6 bases and J lost 7; bases outside the gene matches: 5. This CDR3 comprises 14 residues.

The chain uses TRBV5-1 and TRBJ2-3, with a weak D call TRBD2 (5 bases). Germline loops: CDR1 SGHRS, CDR2 YFSETQ. Trimming stripped 4 bases from V and 2 bases from J, with 11 bases between. The CDR3 contains 14 residues. The chain's CDR3 is CASSGGLHTDTQYF. CDR3 DNA: TGCGCCAGCAGCGGCGGACTGCACACAGATACGCAGTATTTT.

The rearrangement uses TRBV27 and TRBJ1-5, with TRBD1 matching 8 bases. Germline lookup yields CDR1 MNHEY and CDR2 SMNVEV (reference sequence). The V and J ends lost 6 bases and 3 bases, in that order; junction bases with no gene match: 4. The CDR3 contains 14 residues. The CDR3 nucleotides read TGTGCCAGCAGCCCGGACAGGGACAATCAGCCCCAGCATTTT. Amino acid sequence: CASSPDRDNQPQHF.

This clonotype was recorded once. The V and J genes are TRBV30 and TRBJ1-1; 7 positions agree with TRBD1. Germline V CDR1 and CDR2: GTSNPN, SVGIG (reference sequence). This CDR3 has 12 residues. Trimming cost V 4 bases and J 1 base; bases outside gene matches: 0. The DNA of the CDR3 is TGTGCCTGGAACAGGGGGAACACTGAAGCTTTCTTT. Translation: CAWNRGNTEAFF.

The chain has TRBV9 and TRBJ2-3; 12 positions match TRBD2. Germline CDR1 is SGDLS and CDR2 is YYNGEE. This CDR3 is built from 15 residues. The V and J ends lost 3 bases and 3 bases, in that order; junction bases with no gene match: 2. The CDR3 region is CASSATSGSTDTQYF. DNA for the CDR3: TGTGCCAGCAGCGCGACTAGCGGGAGTACAGATACGCAGTATTTT.

The CDR3 protein is CASSFDPYGPSYEQYF. The CDR3 DNA sequence: TGTGCCAGCAGCTTTGACCCCTACGGGCCCTCCTACGAGCAGTACTTC. The V gene is TRBV7-9, the J gene TRBJ2-7; D is ambiguous. Germline lookup yields CDR1 SEHNR and CDR2 FQNEAQ (reference sequence). V lost 3 bases to trimming and J lost 0 bases, with 15 bases between them. This CDR3 is built from 16 residues.

V usage is TRBV2 and J usage is TRBJ1-6; D is undetermined. V dropped 5 bases and J dropped 0 bases, with 8 bases sitting between them. In germline, CDR1 is SNHLY, CDR2 FYNNEI. This CDR3 is built from 15 residues. The CDR3 loop reads CASSRRSSYNSPLHF. The CDR3 nucleotides read TGTGCCAGCAGTCGCCGAAGCTCCTATAATTCACCCCTCCACTTT.

V is TRBV25-1 and J is TRBJ2-1, with 11 positions matching TRBD2. Germline assignment: CDR1 MGHDK and CDR2 SYGVNS. The V and J ends lost 3 bases and 5 bases, in that order; junction bases with no gene match: 9. The CDR3 totals 17 residues. Here the CDR3 DNA reads TGTGCCAGCAGTGACAATCGGCTAGCGGGAGGAAACAATGAGCAGTTCTTC. Residues: CASSDNRLAGGNNEQFF.

The gene calls are TRBV20-1 and TRBJ1-2, with 10 bases aligning to TRBD1. This CDR3 has 13 residues. Germline V gives CDR1 DFQATT, CDR2 SNEGSKA (reference sequence). Losses at the gene ends were 5 bases for V and 4 bases for J; bases not matched to a gene: 4. In DNA form, the CDR3 reads TGCAGTGCTCGGGACAGGGGTACCTATGGCTACACCTTC. Translation: CSARDRGTYGYTF.

This clonotype is a singleton in its sample. The chain joins TRBV7-8 to TRBJ2-7; tentative D call: TRBD1 (6 bases). This CDR3 comprises 15 residues. In germline, CDR1 is SGHVS, CDR2 FQNEAQ. Trimming cost V 4 bases and J 4 bases, with 17 bases left between them. The CDR3 DNA is TGTGCCAGCAGCTCCTCCCCCCAGGGGAAATACGAGCAGTACTTC. Amino acid sequence: CASSSSPQGKYEQYF.